The next 12 T cell receptor beta chains were all read from a single sample in a study of vaccination and CD4 T cells after COVID-19. The treatment is: 10-day PBMC culture with coronavirus spike peptide pools or control peptides (ViraFEST assay). These receptors lack a known antigen. The Oncomine TCR Beta short-read assay generated sequence data from the DNA of cultured CD4+ T cells. TCRdb re-called the PCR reads through MiXCR, storing one row per CDR3 protein. The sample gives almost 20,000 distinct CDR3 sequences, approximately 50% of which show up once; 4% is in the top ten. The sample here was CD4+ T cells from blood, cultured in vitro, taken before SARS-CoV-2 vaccination. The source is a human donor who had recovered from COVID-19.

The chain combines TRBV6-1 with TRBJ2-7, with 9 positions matching TRBD1. This CDR3 is built from 14 residues. J lost 3 bases, V lost 4 bases, and 4 bases had no gene match. In germline, CDR1 is MNHNS, CDR2 SASEGT. Here the CDR3 DNA reads TGTGCCAGCAGTGGGGGACAGGGTAGCTACGAGCAGTACTTC. Residues: CASSGGQGSYEQYF.

The sample holds a few counts of this clonotype. The chain combines TRBV6-1 with TRBJ1-2, with D possibly being TRBD1 (5 bases). The V gene lost 0 bases and the J gene lost 8 bases, with 13 bases spanning the gap. This CDR3 comprises 14 residues. CDR1 is MNHNS and CDR2 is SASEGT in the germline V gene. The CDR3 here is CASSEARGSWGYTF. In nucleotides, the CDR3 is TGTGCCAGCAGTGAAGCGCGGGGGTCGTGGGGCTACACCTTC.

This chain connects TRBV15 to TRBJ1-6; 7 nucleotides line up with TRBD1. Germline V gives CDR1 LNHNV, CDR2 YYDKDF (reference sequence). With 4 bases clipped from V and 6 bases from J, the junction kept 3 bases outside the gene matches. The CDR3 loop spans 14 amino acids. This CDR3 is CATSNRGFNSPLHF. DNA for the CDR3: TGTGCCACCAGCAACAGGGGTTTTAATTCACCCCTCCACTTT.

The CDR3 is CASSYIQGGGTEAFF. The CDR3, as DNA: TGTGCCAGCAGTTACATCCAGGGTGGAGGGACTGAAGCTTTCTTT. The chain has TRBV6-5 and TRBJ1-1; a possible D gene is TRBD1 (5 bases). The ends were cut back, 2 bases at V and 5 bases at J, with 15 bases in the middle. The CDR3 contains 15 residues. The germline gives CDR1 MNHEY, CDR2 SVGAGI.

This chain uses TRBV6-1 with TRBJ1-2; a weak D match, TRBD1 (6 bases). CDR1 and CDR2 (germline): MNHNS, SASEGT. Deletions cut 10 bases from V and 7 bases from J, with 19 bases between. This CDR3 contains 13 residues. As DNA, the CDR3 is TGTGCCACCTATACAGGGAGTATCTCTGGCTACACCTTC. This codes for CATYTGSISGYTF.

The chain links TRBV19 to TRBJ2-6, with TRBD1 matching 11 bases. Germline loops: CDR1 LNHDA, CDR2 SQIVND (reference sequence). With 4 bases clipped from V and 1 base from J, the junction kept 6 bases outside the gene matches. The CDR3 is 18 residues long. CDR3 amino acids: CASSSLRDRGSGANVLTF. CDR3 sequence (DNA): TGTGCCAGTAGTAGCCTCCGGGACAGGGGGTCTGGGGCCAACGTCCTGACTTTC.

V gene TRBV7-8 combines with J gene TRBJ2-1, with a possible D match to TRBD2 (6 bases). The V gene's germline CDR1 is SGHVS and CDR2 FQNEAQ. Deletions cut 5 bases from V and 4 bases from J, with 15 bases between. This CDR3 has 15 residues. Here the CDR3 DNA reads TGTGCCAGCAGCCAAGTGGCGGGGATATACAATGAGCAGTTCTTC. Amino acid sequence: CASSQVAGIYNEQFF.

The chain employs TRBV4-3 and TRBJ1-5; no definite D call. Trimming cost V 0 bases and J 6 bases, with 6 bases left between them. CDR1 and CDR2 (germline): LGHNA, YSLEER. The CDR3 has 13 amino acids. The DNA of the CDR3 is TGCGCCAGCAGCCAAGAGGGCGGTCAGCCCCAGCATTTT. Encoded protein: CASSQEGGQPQHF.

This clonotype was picked up a small number of times. J is TRBJ2-7 and V is TRBV19; perhaps TRBD1 as D (7 bases). Germline assignment: CDR1 LNHDA and CDR2 SQIVND (reference sequence). Trimming removed 2 bases from V and 0 bases from J, with 17 bases in between. CDR3 length: 17 amino acids. CDR3 loop: CASSIKGAAGISYEQYF. CDR3 DNA: TGTGCCAGTAGTATAAAGGGGGCCGCGGGGATCTCCTACGAGCAGTACTTC.

The sample holds a few counts of this clonotype. The rearrangement uses TRBV7-2 and TRBJ1-1; 8 bases match TRBD1. The J segment lost 6 bases and the V segment lost 5 bases, leaving 8 bases of the junction unmatched. Germline CDR1 SGHTA, CDR2 FQGNSA. This CDR3 spans 14 amino acids. The CDR3 loop reads CASSPGTGVPEAFF. The CDR3 DNA reads TGTGCCAGCAGCCCAGGGACAGGTGTGCCTGAAGCTTTCTTT. Full variable domain (outside the CDR3, taken from reference TRBV7-2 and TRBJ1-1): GAGVSQSPSNKVTEKGKDVELRCDPISGHTALYWYRQSLGQGLEFLIYFQGNSAPDKSGLPSDRFSAERTGGSVSTLTIQRTQQEDSAVYLCASSPGTGVPEAFFGQGTRLTVV.

Worth noting for this clonotype: One junction end does not reproduce the germline sequence, and a read error may be involved. This chain connects TRBV10-2 to TRBJ2-1, with 9 bases fitting TRBD2. The CDR3 extends over 16 amino acids. Germline lookup yields CDR1 WSHSY and CDR2 SAAADI. In nucleotides, the CDR3 is TGCGCAAGCACCAGTAGCGGGAGTCCCTCCTACAATGAGCAGTTCTTC. Translating gives CASTSSGSPSYNEQFF.

V gene TRBV30 combines with J gene TRBJ1-5; 8 bases match TRBD1. Trimming cost V 3 bases and J 13 bases; bases outside gene matches: 5. The CDR3 is 11 residues long. Germline CDR1 is GTSNPN and CDR2 is SVGIG (reference sequence). The CDR3 DNA reads as TGTGCCTGGAGCTCAGGGGGCCGTCAGCATTTT. As protein: CAWSSGGRQHF.